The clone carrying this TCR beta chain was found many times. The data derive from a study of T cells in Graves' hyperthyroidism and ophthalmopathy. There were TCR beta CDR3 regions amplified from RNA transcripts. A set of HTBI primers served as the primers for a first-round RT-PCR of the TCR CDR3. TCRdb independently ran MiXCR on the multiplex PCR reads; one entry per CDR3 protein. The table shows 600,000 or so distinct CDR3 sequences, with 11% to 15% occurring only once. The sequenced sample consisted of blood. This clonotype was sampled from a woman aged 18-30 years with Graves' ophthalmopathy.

CDR3 nucleotide sequence: TGTGCCAGCAGGCCGCTAGCGGGGTACAATGAGCAGTTCTTC. This codes for CASRPLAGYNEQFF. This chain links TRBV2 with TRBJ2-1; 9 bases agree with TRBD2. The germline V gene has CDR1 SNHLY and CDR2 FYNNEI. The CDR3 spans 14 residues. The V segment lost 6 bases and the J segment 4 bases; nucleotides outside the gene matches: 4.